This T cell receptor (beta chain) was captured by sequencing in a study of response to subunit inactivated influenza vaccine. CDR3 length: 16 residues. Trimming at V came to 1 base and at J to 0 bases, leaving 4 bases not matched to a gene. Germline V CDR1 and CDR2: SGHVS, FNYEAQ. As regards this clonotype: Antigen: not known.

TCRdb redid the calling of the RT-PCR reads with MiXCR, one entry per CDR3 protein. The top ten hold around 12% of the sample, which has 450,000 to 600,000 distinct CDR3 sequences, around 7.7% seen once. Study conclusions and caveats: Authors proposed each seasonal influenza vaccination draws in few new T cells.

The sequence came from a man in his fifties or sixties who received an inactivated influenza vaccine. The starting material was PBMCs from blood, obtained roughly 24 months after vaccination. The rearrangement links TRBV7-6 to TRBJ2-3, with TRBD1 identical over 7 bases. The CDR3 sequence: CASSLGGQPSTDTQYF. In DNA, the CDR3 is TGTGCCAGCAGCTTAGGGGGACAGCCAAGCACAGATACGCAGTATTTT. Filled out from reference TRBV7-6 and TRBJ2-3, the complete variable domain reads GAGVSQSPRYKVTKRGQDVALRCDPISGHVSLYWYRQALGQGPEFLTYFNYEAQQDKSGLPNDRFSAERPEGSISTLTIQRTEQRDSAMYRCASSLGGQPSTDTQYFGPGTRLTVL.